These T cell receptor beta chains were read from a single sample in a study of shared clonotypes between healthy human individuals. Clones were read by immunoSEQ multiplex PCR, and TCRdb kept only the in-frame ones, dropping some. The sample records about 560,000 clones, around 77% being singletons. Input material: PBMCs. The receptors were sampled from a woman aged 40 to 50 in good health. Some clones in this sample may be carry-over from other donors' samples. Both conserved end residues are part of each CDR3. The D gene is left open where the match is weak. Clone size, where shown, is once, few, many, or a class for clones that have expanded.

V	D	J	size	DNA	CDR3
TRBV30	TRBD1	TRBJ1-5	few	TGTGCCTGGAGTCCCGGGACAGGCGATCAGCCCCAGCATTTT	CAWSPGTGDQPQHF
TRBV18	-	TRBJ2-7	-	TGTGCCAGCTCACCACCAGGGGTCGTATACGAGCAGTACTTC	CASSPPGVVYEQYF
TRBV30	-	TRBJ2-7	-	TGTGCCTGGAGTGTCAGGAGAGCGGAGCAGTACTTC	CAWSVRRAEQYF
TRBV30	-	TRBJ1-1	-	TGTGCCTGGAGGGAGGGGGCTGAAGCTTTCTTT	CAWREGAEAFF
TRBV28	TRBD1	TRBJ1-5	-	TGTGCCAGCAGTCTCCGGACAGGTGGGGGGTATCAGCCCCAGCATTTT	CASSLRTGGGYQPQHF
TRBV11-3	TRBD1	TRBJ2-5	-	TGTGCCAGCAGCCAACAGGGGGCTGAGACCCAGTACTTC	CASSQQGAETQYF
TRBV19	TRBD1	TRBJ1-2	-	TGTGCCAGTAGGACTACAGGGGAAAATGGCTACACCTTC	CASRTTGENGYTF
TRBV9	TRBD1	TRBJ1-2	-	TGTGCCAGCAGCGTAGCTGTGGACAGGGTGGGTGGCTACACCTTC	CASSVAVDRVGGYTF
TRBV11-3	-	TRBJ1-5	-	TGTGCCAGCAGCTTAGTTACAGGGTTACCCGTCGGGGGAAAGGATTTT	CASSLVTGLPVGGKDF
TRBV20-1	-	TRBJ2-7	-	TGCAGTGCTAGAGAGTCCTACGAGCAGTACTTC	CSARESYEQYF
TRBV21-1	-	TRBJ1-1	-	TGTGCCCCGCGGGGGGGGGCAAGTGACACTGAAGCTTTCTTT	CAPRGGASDTEAFF
TRBV28	-	TRBJ2-2	-	TGTGCCAGCAGTTTATTCGGACTTTGGACCCCTCACCCCCGGGCCGGGGAGCTGTTTTTT	CASSLFGLWTPHPRAGELFF
TRBV5-6	TRBD2	TRBJ2-7	-	TGTGCCAGCAGCTTGGGTGGAAGAACTAGCGGGAGAAGCGAGCAGTACTTC	CASSLGGRTSGRSEQYF
TRBV27	-	TRBJ2-7	-	TGTGCCAGCATCAACCTCGGGAGCCCCTACGAGCAGTACTTC	CASINLGSPYEQYF
TRBV30	TRBD1	TRBJ2-7	-	TGTGCTTGGGGTGGGACAGGGGACTACGAGCAGTACTTC	CAWGGTGDYEQYF
TRBV18	TRBD2	TRBJ2-1	once	TGTGCCAGCTCACCCCTACTAGCGGGAGGGGGTGAGCAGTTCTTC	CASSPLLAGGGEQFF
TRBV29-1	-	TRBJ2-7	-	TGCAGCGTTGTTTTGGTGGTCGATGGGGAGCAGTACTTC	CSVVLVVDGEQYF
TRBV7-3	-	TRBJ2-7	-	TGTGCCAGCAGCTTAAGAGGAGGGAGAGAATACGAGCAGTACTTC	CASSLRGGREYEQYF
TRBV4-3	TRBD2	TRBJ2-5	-	TGCGCCAGCAGCCAAGACTCGGCGGGAGCGGTGGAGACCCAGTACTTC	CASSQDSAGAVETQYF
TRBV5-1	TRBD2	TRBJ2-3	-	TGCGCCAGCAGCTTGGGCCTAGCGGGGAGCACAGATACGCAGTATTTT	CASSLGLAGSTDTQYF
TRBV6-1	-	TRBJ2-7	-	TGTGCCAGCAGTGACTGGCTCTACGAGCAGTACTTC	CASSDWLYEQYF
TRBV9	TRBD2	TRBJ2-7	-	TGTGCCAGCAGCACGGGACTAGCGGGGACCGAGCAGTACTTC	CASSTGLAGTEQYF
TRBV4-2	-	TRBJ2-4	-	TGTGCCAGCAGCCAACTACGGGACTCAAAACCCGTCAAAAACATTCAGTACTTC	CASSQLRDSKPVKNIQYF
TRBV7-3	-	TRBJ2-3	-	TGTGCCAGCAGCTTAAGGGGACTCAACACAGATACGCAGTATTTT	CASSLRGLNTDTQYF
TRBV11-2	TRBD2	TRBJ2-1	-	TGTGCCAGCAGCTTAGATCTTCGGCTAGCGGGAGGGCCGGGGCAGTTCTTC	CASSLDLRLAGGPGQFF
TRBV7-9	TRBD2	TRBJ2-1	-	TGTGCCAGCAGCTTACCGGGACTAGCCTCCGATGAGCAGTTCTTC	CASSLPGLASDEQFF
TRBV19	-	TRBJ1-1	-	TGTGCCAGTAGTGCGGGGGGTACTGAAGCTTTCTTT	CASSAGGTEAFF
TRBV18	-	TRBJ2-7	-	TGTGCCAGCTCACCAGGGACAAACGAGCAGTACTTC	CASSPGTNEQYF
TRBV19	-	TRBJ2-7	once	TGTGCCAGTAGTATTTCCCCAGCGGGCCGTAACTACGAGCAGTACTTC	CASSISPAGRNYEQYF
TRBV5-1	-	TRBJ2-1	-	TGCGCCAGCAGCTTGGCCTACGGGATGTACTACAATGAGCAGTTCTTC	CASSLAYGMYYNEQFF
TRBV4-1	TRBD2	TRBJ2-2	-	TGCGCCAGCAGCCAGGCGGGACTAGCAAACACCGGGGAGCTGTTTTTT	CASSQAGLANTGELFF
TRBV6-5	-	TRBJ1-5	-	TGTGCCAGCGGCCCTTCGGGGCCCCAGCATTTT	CASGPSGPQHF
TRBV6-4	-	TRBJ2-1	-	TGTGCCAGCAGCCCCCAGGGTGATAACACCAATGAGCAGTTCTTC	CASSPQGDNTNEQFF
TRBV6-4	-	TRBJ2-2	-	TGTGCCAGCAGTGCAGGGGTCGGGGAGCTGTTTTTT	CASSAGVGELFF
TRBV27	-	TRBJ2-1	-	TGTGCCAGCAGTTTACACATAGCGAAAACTTACAATGAGCAGTTCTTC	CASSLHIAKTYNEQFF
TRBV5-4	TRBD2	TRBJ2-1	-	TGTGCCAGCAGCTTGGAGGTCGCGGGAGGCCATCAGTTCTTC	CASSLEVAGGHQFF
TRBV7-2	-	TRBJ2-3	-	TGTGCCAGCAACCGGGACTTCACCACAGATACGCAGTATTTT	CASNRDFTTDTQYF
TRBV15	-	TRBJ1-1	-	TGTGCCACCAGCAGAACCGGGACAACTAACACTGAAGCTTTCTTT	CATSRTGTTNTEAFF
TRBV7-9	-	TRBJ2-2	-	TGTGCCAGCAGCCCATGGGGATCCACCGGGGAGCTGTTTTTT	CASSPWGSTGELFF
TRBV29-1	TRBD2	TRBJ2-2	-	TGCAGCGCCGATAGCGGGAACGAATACCGGGGAGCTGTTTTT	CSADSGNEYRGAVF
TRBV19	-	TRBJ2-3	-	TGTGCCAGTACCCTGGGCCGGGGCACAGATACGCAGTATTTT	CASTLGRGTDTQYF
TRBV9	TRBD2	TRBJ2-3	-	TGTGCCAGCAGCGTAGGAGGCGGGAGAGCGGATACGCAGTATTTT	CASSVGGGRADTQYF
TRBV7-2	-	TRBJ1-5	few	TGTGCCAGCAGCTTCAGGGCAGGTCGCAATCAGCCCCAGCATTTT	CASSFRAGRNQPQHF
TRBV20-1	-	TRBJ2-3	-	TGCAGTGCTAGTTACACAGATACGCAGTATTTT	CSASYTDTQYF
TRBV25-1	-	TRBJ2-1	-	TGTGCCAGCAGAGCACAGGGTGATGAGCAGTTCTTC	CASRAQGDEQFF
TRBV5-4	-	TRBJ1-4	-	TGTGCCAGCAGCTGGGGACGGGGGAATAATGAAAAACTGTTTTTT	CASSWGRGNNEKLFF
TRBV6-6	TRBD1	TRBJ2-2	-	TGTGCCAGCAGTACAGGGGGCGCTGGGAACACCGGGGAGCTGTTTTTT	CASSTGGAGNTGELFF
TRBV7-6	TRBD1	TRBJ2-2	-	TGTGCCAGCAGCCGTGGGACAGGGGGCACCGGGGAGCTGTTTTTT	CASSRGTGGTGELFF
TRBV7-9	-	TRBJ2-4	-	TGTGCCAGCAGCCCAAGGGGGGCTCGGGACGCAAACATTCAGTACTTC	CASSPRGARDANIQYF
TRBV21-1	-	TRBJ1-2	-	TGTGCCAGCAGCAAAGGGGACGGGACAGGGGAGGAGGATGGCTACACCTTC	CASSKGDGTGEEDGYTF
TRBV18	-	TRBJ2-3	many	TGTGCCAGCTCACCCGAGGTGAGCACAGATACGCAGTATTTT	CASSPEVSTDTQYF
TRBV6-1	TRBD2	TRBJ2-7	-	TGTGCCAGCAGTTTAGCGGGAGTGGCCTACGAGCAGTACTTC	CASSLAGVAYEQYF
TRBV7-2	TRBD1	TRBJ2-4	-	TGTGCCAGCACCCTAGGGACAGGGGTTATTCTAGCCAAAAACATTCAGTACTTC	CASTLGTGVILAKNIQYF
TRBV28	TRBD1	TRBJ2-5	-	TGTGCCAGCAACGGACAGGGGTCAGAGACCCAGTACTTC	CASNGQGSETQYF
TRBV5-1	-	TRBJ1-2	-	TGCGCCAGCAGCTTGAGTTCGGGGAAAGACTATGGCTACACCTTC	CASSLSSGKDYGYTF
TRBV11-2	-	TRBJ2-6	few	TGTGCCAGCAGCTTCACCTCACCAAGTACAGGGTCTGGGGCCAACGTCCTGACTTTC	CASSFTSPSTGSGANVLTF
TRBV7-6	-	TRBJ2-2	-	TGTGCCAGCAGCTTACCCAGCGACGGGGAGCTGTTTTTT	CASSLPSDGELFF
TRBV5-1	-	TRBJ1-1	-	TGCGCCAGCAGCCCGGGAGCCCAGGGAGGCACTGAAGCTTTCTTT	CASSPGAQGGTEAFF